The clone carrying this T cell receptor beta chain was seen only once. This specimen belongs to a study of blood T cell repertoires in COVID-19. Study background: Some COVID-19 samples were acute and others convalescent; all came from the United States, Italy and Spain. Sample material is recorded as cDNA or gDNA derived from T cells, B-cell-depleted T cells, or PBMCs.

Authors' data handling: Scientists estimated how many nucleated cells there were by amplifying reference gene primers. Assay used: immunoSEQ multiplex PCR; TCRdb lists only in-frame clones, some missing. Clonal size and the V and J genes are those of that table, whereas D and trimming came from the DNA. The table records tens of thousands of clones, roughly nine tenths of them present only once. The TCR originated in a woman older than 75 with active or convalescent COVID-19. The material sequenced was peripheral blood.

The CDR3: CASVDRVMGSPLHF. DNA of the CDR3: TGTGCCAGCGTGGACAGGGTAATGGGTTCACCCCTCCACTTT. The chain carries TRBV19 and TRBJ1-6, with TRBD1 matching 8 bases. Germline V lookup: CDR1 LNHDA, CDR2 SQIVND (reference sequence). V shed 9 bases, J shed 9 bases, and the junction held 10 bases outside the gene matches. The CDR3 extends over 14 amino acids.